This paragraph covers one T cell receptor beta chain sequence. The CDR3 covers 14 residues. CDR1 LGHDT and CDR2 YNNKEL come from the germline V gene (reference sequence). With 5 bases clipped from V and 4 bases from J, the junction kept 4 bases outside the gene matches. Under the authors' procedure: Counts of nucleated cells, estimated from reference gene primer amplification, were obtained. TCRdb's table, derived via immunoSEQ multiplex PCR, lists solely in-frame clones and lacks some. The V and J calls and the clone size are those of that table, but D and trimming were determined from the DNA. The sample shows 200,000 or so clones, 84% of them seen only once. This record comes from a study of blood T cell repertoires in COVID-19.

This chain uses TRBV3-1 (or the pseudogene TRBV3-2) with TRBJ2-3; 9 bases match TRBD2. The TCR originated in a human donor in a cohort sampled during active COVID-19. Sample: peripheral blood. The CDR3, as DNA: TGTGCCAGCAGCATCGGGACTAGCCCAGATACGCAGTATTTT. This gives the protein CASSIGTSPDTQYF.